The clone carrying this TCR beta chain was observed many times. Preparing the TCRbeta library involved the use of unique molecular identifiers. Using its own MiXCR run on the PCR reads, TCRdb lists one record per CDR3 protein. The sample carries hundreds of thousands of distinct CDR3 sequences, more than 10% recorded once. The sample comes from a study of T-cell reconstitution after alpha-beta-depleted transplantation in children. This CDR3 spans 17 amino acids. Germline trimming cut 4 bases from V and 1 base from J; bases unmatched to any gene: 9. Per the germline V gene, CDR1 is KGHDR and CDR2 is SFDVKD.

This clonotype originated in a human donor who donated a stem cell graft to a child with acute lymphoblastic leukemia. This chain links TRBV24-1 with TRBJ2-5, with 9 bases identical to TRBD1. Specimen: PBMCs from the stem cell graft donor, collected from the stem cell graft. CDR3 in DNA: TGTGCCACCAGTGACTCGGGACAGGGAGGAGGCCAAGAGACCCAGTACTTC. Encoded protein: CATSDSGQGGGQETQYF.